The 21 T cell receptor beta chains below come from one sample, sequenced in a study of blood T cells in healthy people across ages. Using a J-beta primer mix together with a sample-barcoded 5' primer, a second PCR was run for roughly 7 to 12 cycles. One entry per CDR3 protein, called by TCRdb with MiXCR from the 5' RACE reads. The sample yields hundreds of thousands of distinct CDR3 sequences, around two fifths seen once. Material for sequencing was blood. These receptors were collected from a man aged 55-75 years in good health.

The chain joins TRBV20-1 to TRBJ2-7; TRBD2 is a possible D gene (7 bases). CDR1 and CDR2 from the germline V gene are DFQATT and SNEGSKA (reference sequence). Trimming took off 6 bases at V and 7 bases at J, with 19 bases between the two ends. The CDR3 sequence is 13 residues long. In DNA form, the CDR3 reads TGCAGTGCCAAGAGGGGGGCGCGGGGGGAGCAGTACTTC. This sequence encodes CSAKRGARGEQYF.

V usage is TRBV7-8 and J usage is TRBJ1-5, with TRBD1 as a possible D gene (6 bases). The V end lost 3 bases, the J end lost 6 bases, and 12 bases lay between the germline ends. The CDR3 runs 14 residues. Germline V gene lookup returns CDR1 SGHVS and CDR2 FQNEAQ. The CDR3 bases are TGTGCCAGCAGCTTCCAGACAGGTGCTCAGCCCCAGCATTTT. Translation gives CASSFQTGAQPQHF.

This clonotype was seen more than once but under ten times. The rearrangement joins TRBV28 to TRBJ1-5, with D unclear. CDR3 length: 10 residues. CDR1 and CDR2 from the germline V gene are MDHEN and SYDVKM. V was clipped by 7 bases and J by 6 bases, with 4 bases between them. CDR3 sequence reads: CASNTQPQHF. CDR3 sequence (DNA): TGTGCCAGCAATACTCAGCCCCAGCATTTT.

The chain combines TRBV7-2 with TRBJ2-7; the D gene is possibly TRBD1 (5 bases). The V end was cut by 5 bases, the J end by 4 bases, with 15 bases between. CDR1 and CDR2 from the germline V gene are SGHTA and FQGNSA. This CDR3 comprises 14 residues. CDR3 in DNA: TGTGCCAGCAGCCCCAGCAGGGAAAAATACGAGCAGTACTTC. It codes for CASSPSREKYEQYF. Together with reference TRBV7-2 and TRBJ2-7, the CDR3 gives the full variable domain: GAGVSQSPSNKVTEKGKDVELRCDPISGHTALYWYRQSLGQGLEFLIYFQGNSAPDKSGLPSDRFSAERTGGSVSTLTIQRTQQEDSAVYLCASSPSREKYEQYFGPGTRLTVT.

J is TRBJ2-1 and V is TRBV6-1; D not certain. The germline V gene encodes CDR1 MNHNS and CDR2 SASEGT. Trimming stripped 5 bases from V and 3 bases from J, with 8 bases between. The CDR3 is made up of 13 amino acids. The CDR3: CASSTNGYNEQFF. CDR3 DNA sequence: TGTGCCAGCAGTACGAATGGCTACAATGAGCAGTTCTTC.

To note about this clonotype: One end of the junction fails to match germline, which may point to a read error. The chain joins TRBV4-3 to TRBJ2-7; maybe TRBD1 (6 bases). Germline CDR1 LGHNA, CDR2 YSLEER. The length of the CDR3 is 14 residues. This CDR3 is CASNQDVTGYEQYF. The CDR3 DNA follows: TGCGCCAGCAACCAAGATGTGACAGGCTACGAGCAGTACTTC.

Comments on this clonotype: The junction departs from germline at one end; a sequencing error may be responsible. The CDR3 bases are TGTGCCAGCGGCTTAGATGGACTAAACTCCTACAATGAGCAGTTCTTC. Translation: CASGLDGLNSYNEQFF. The rearrangement uses TRBV7-2 and TRBJ2-1; D perhaps matches TRBD2 (6 bases). This CDR3 is built from 16 residues. Germline V gene lookup returns CDR1 SGHTA and CDR2 FQGNSA.

This clonotype was detected a few times. The chain combines TRBV7-9 with TRBJ2-6; TRBD1 aligns across 12 bases. Germline trimming cut 4 bases from V and 4 bases from J; bases unmatched to any gene: 5. This CDR3 spans 17 amino acids. Germline CDR1 reads SEHNR; CDR2 reads FQNEAQ (reference sequence). Written as DNA, the CDR3 is TGTGCCAGCAGCTCCCGGGACAGGGGGCGAGGGGCCAACGTCCTGACTTTC. Encoded protein: CASSSRDRGRGANVLTF.

This clonotype was recorded a few times. This chain uses TRBV29-1 with TRBJ1-2, with D possibly matching TRBD1 (5 bases). In germline, CDR1 is SQVTM, CDR2 ANQGSEA. The CDR3 totals 11 residues. The V and J ends lost 6 bases and 8 bases respectively, with 13 bases between them. The CDR3 region is CSVGDYQGYTF. The CDR3 nucleotides are TGCAGCGTGGGGGATTACCAGGGCTACACCTTC.

This chain joins TRBV12-3 or TRBV12-4 and TRBJ2-5; D is ambiguous. The CDR3 contains 12 residues. Deletions cut 5 bases from V and 4 bases from J, with 8 bases between. CDR3 in amino acids: CASSLKRETQYF. The DNA of the CDR3 is TGTGCCAGCAGTCTCAAACGAGAGACCCAGTACTTC.

The rearrangement joins TRBV4-3 to TRBJ2-1; D not certain. TRBJ2-7 matches the DNA end more closely, so the J call is doubtful. The CDR3 covers 15 residues. Germline V gene data show CDR1 as LGHNA and CDR2 as YSLEER. CDR3 region: CASSQWQSSYNEQYF. CDR3 DNA sequence: TGCGCCAGCAGCCAATGGCAAAGCTCCTACAATGAGCAGTACTTC.

This chain joins TRBV12-3 or TRBV12-4 and TRBJ2-3, with D possibly matching TRBD1 (5 bases). This CDR3 is 14 amino acids long. V shed 4 bases and J shed 3 bases, with 11 bases lying between them. The CDR3 spells CASSYRRSTDTQYF. The CDR3 DNA follows: TGTGCCAGCAGTTACAGGAGATCAACAGATACGCAGTATTTT.

In its sample, this clonotype was seen a few times. This chain joins TRBV5-1 and TRBJ1-2, with a tentative D call TRBD1 (6 bases). The CDR3 has 17 amino acids. Between the trimmed V and J ends, which lost 6 bases and 4 bases, there was a span of 25 bases. The germline CDR1 and CDR2 sequences are SGHRS and YFSETQ. CDR3 sequence: CASTGQRGSLEGYGYTF. For the CDR3, the DNA is TGCGCCAGCACCGGACAGAGGGGCTCCCTAGAGGGCTATGGCTACACCTTC.

This clonotype was seen more than once but under ten times. This CDR3 reads CASSSTRGSYNEQFF. CDR3 sequence (DNA): TGCGCCAGCAGCTCCACTCGGGGGTCCTACAATGAGCAGTTCTTC. The chain uses TRBV5-1 and TRBJ2-1, with a possible D match to TRBD2 (6 bases). CDR1 is SGHRS, CDR2 YFSETQ, per germline. Trimming left V 3 bases short and J 1 base short, with 11 bases between. The CDR3 runs to 15 residues.

J is TRBJ2-7 and V is TRBV29-1, with 8 bases matching TRBD2. The CDR3 extends over 15 amino acids. The junction had 9 bases not matched to a gene; V was cut back by 1 base and J by 4 bases. CDR1 is SQVTM and CDR2 is ANQGSEA in the germline V gene. DNA of the CDR3: TGCAGCGTTGAAGGTCGGAGCGGGGGTTCGTACGAGCAGTACTTC. Its translation: CSVEGRSGGSYEQYF.

The V call is TRBV4-1, the J call TRBJ2-1, with 7 positions matching TRBD2. Germline V lookup: CDR1 MGHRA, CDR2 YSYEKL. The CDR3 spans 16 residues. Losses at the gene ends were 0 bases for V and 8 bases for J; bases not matched to a gene: 10. CDR3 sequence reads: CASSQEWSSGRDEQFF. The CDR3 coding sequence is TGCGCCAGCAGCCAAGAGTGGTCTAGCGGCCGGGATGAGCAGTTCTTC.

The chain has TRBV27 and TRBJ2-7; D may be TRBD2 (6 bases). This CDR3 comprises 14 residues. V lost 4 bases and J 6 bases, leaving 16 bases between the germline ends. Germline V gives CDR1 MNHEY, CDR2 SMNVEV (reference sequence). CDR3 sequence: CASSSLPQGGEQYF. For the CDR3, the DNA is TGTGCCAGCAGTTCGCTCCCGCAGGGAGGCGAGCAGTACTTC.

For this clonotype: A much larger clone lies a single base off, so this may be a read error. This chain uses TRBV6-6 with TRBJ2-7; D gene ambiguous. CDR3 length: 11 amino acids. Germline CDR1 reads MNHNY; CDR2 reads SVGAGI (reference sequence). CDR3 loop: CANSYNYEQYF. The DNA for the CDR3 is TGTGCCAACAGTTACAACTACGAGCAGTACTTC.

Points on this clonotype: A read error may produce the germline difference seen at one junction end. The J gene is TRBJ1-2, the V gene TRBV7-2, with TRBD1 matching over 7 bases. Looked up from germline, CDR1 is SGHTA and CDR2 is FQGNSA. The CDR3 runs to 15 residues. The chain's CDR3 is CASSLVGQTDYGHTF. CDR3 nucleotides: TGTGCCAGCAGCTTAGTGGGACAGACGGACTATGGCCACACCTTC.

The chain couples TRBV20-1 to TRBJ2-3; 12 bases align to TRBD2. The length of the CDR3 is 14 residues. The germline V gene encodes CDR1 DFQATT and CDR2 SNEGSKA (reference sequence). The V and J ends lost 7 bases and 5 bases, in that order; junction bases with no gene match: 7. DNA of the CDR3: TGCAGTGTTCAGACTAGCGGGAGAGGAGATACGCAGTATTTT. Protein sequence: CSVQTSGRGDTQYF.

The genes are TRBV7-2 and TRBJ2-3; the D is unclear. Trimming cost V 8 bases and J 2 bases, with 14 bases left between them. The germline V gene has CDR1 SGHTA and CDR2 FQGNSA. The CDR3 length is 14 residues. The CDR3 loop is CASAHGRYTDTQYF. The CDR3 DNA reads TGTGCCAGCGCCCATGGAAGGTACACAGATACGCAGTATTTT.